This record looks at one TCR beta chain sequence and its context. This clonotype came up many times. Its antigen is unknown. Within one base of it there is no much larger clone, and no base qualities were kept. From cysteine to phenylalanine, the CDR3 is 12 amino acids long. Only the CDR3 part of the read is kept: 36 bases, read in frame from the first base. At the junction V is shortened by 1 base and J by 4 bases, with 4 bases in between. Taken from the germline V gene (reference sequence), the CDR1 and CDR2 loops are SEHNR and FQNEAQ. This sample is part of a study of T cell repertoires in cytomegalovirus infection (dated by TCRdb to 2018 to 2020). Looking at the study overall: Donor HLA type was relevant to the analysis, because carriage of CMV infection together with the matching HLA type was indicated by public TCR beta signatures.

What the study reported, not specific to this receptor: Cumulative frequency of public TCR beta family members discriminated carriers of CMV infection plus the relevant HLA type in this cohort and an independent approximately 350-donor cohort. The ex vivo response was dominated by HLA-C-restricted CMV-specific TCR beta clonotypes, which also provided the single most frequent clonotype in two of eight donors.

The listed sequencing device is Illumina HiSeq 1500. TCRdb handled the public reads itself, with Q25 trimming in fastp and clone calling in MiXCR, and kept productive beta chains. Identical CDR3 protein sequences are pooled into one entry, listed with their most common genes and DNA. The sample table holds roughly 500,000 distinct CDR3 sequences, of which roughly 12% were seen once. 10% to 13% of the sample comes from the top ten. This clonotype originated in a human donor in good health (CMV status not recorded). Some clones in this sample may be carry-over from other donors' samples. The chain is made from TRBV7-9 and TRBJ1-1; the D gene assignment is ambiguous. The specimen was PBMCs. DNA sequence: TGTGCCAGCAGCTTAGTCAGCACTGAAGCTTTCTTT. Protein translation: CASSLVSTEAFF.